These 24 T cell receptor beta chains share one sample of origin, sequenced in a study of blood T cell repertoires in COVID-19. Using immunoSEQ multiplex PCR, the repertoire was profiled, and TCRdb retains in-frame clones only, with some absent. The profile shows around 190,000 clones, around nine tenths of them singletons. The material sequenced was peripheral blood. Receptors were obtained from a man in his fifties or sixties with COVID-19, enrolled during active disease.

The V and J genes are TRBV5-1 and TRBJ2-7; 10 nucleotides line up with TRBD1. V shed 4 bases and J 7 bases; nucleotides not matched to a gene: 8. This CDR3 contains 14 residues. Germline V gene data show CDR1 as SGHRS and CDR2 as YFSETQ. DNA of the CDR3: TGCGCCAGCAGCGCAGGGACAGGGGTTCAAGAGCAGTACTTC. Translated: CASSAGTGVQEQYF.

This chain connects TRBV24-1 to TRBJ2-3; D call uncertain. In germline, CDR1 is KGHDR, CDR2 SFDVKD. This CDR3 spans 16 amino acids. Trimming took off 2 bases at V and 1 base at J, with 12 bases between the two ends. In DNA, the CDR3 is TGTGCCACCAGTGATTCAGGATTTTCGGGCACAGATACGCAGTATTTT. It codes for CATSDSGFSGTDTQYF.

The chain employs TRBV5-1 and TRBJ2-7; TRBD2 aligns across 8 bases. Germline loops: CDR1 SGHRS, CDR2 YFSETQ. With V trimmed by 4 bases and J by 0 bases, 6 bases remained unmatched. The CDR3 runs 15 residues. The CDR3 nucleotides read TGCGCCAGCAGCGAGAGGAGCGGGAGCTCCTACGAGCAGTACTTC. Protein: CASSERSGSSYEQYF.

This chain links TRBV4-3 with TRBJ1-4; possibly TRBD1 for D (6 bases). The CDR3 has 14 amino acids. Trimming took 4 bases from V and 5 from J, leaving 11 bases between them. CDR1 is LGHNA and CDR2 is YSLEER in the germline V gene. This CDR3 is CASSLGRGNEKLFF. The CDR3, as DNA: TGCGCCAGCAGCCTAGGCAGGGGAAATGAAAAACTGTTTTTT.

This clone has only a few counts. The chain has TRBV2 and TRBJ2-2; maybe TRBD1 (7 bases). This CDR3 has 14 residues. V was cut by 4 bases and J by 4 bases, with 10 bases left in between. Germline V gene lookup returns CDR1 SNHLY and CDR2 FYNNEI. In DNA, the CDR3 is TGTGCCAGCAGTGCTCAGGGGGGCACCGGGGAGCTGTTTTTT. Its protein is CASSAQGGTGELFF.

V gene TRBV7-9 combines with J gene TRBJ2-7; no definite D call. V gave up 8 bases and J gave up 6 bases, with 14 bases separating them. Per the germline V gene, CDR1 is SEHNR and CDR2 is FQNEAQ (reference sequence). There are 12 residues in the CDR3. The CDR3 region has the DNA TGTGCCAGCGCCCAAACCTCAGGCGAGCAGTACTTC. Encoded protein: CASAQTSGEQYF.

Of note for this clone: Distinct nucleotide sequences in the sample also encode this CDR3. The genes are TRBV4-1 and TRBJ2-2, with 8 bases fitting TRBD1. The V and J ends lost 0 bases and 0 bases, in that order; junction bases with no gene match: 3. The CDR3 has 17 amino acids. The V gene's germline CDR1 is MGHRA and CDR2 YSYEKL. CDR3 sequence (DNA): TGCGCCAGCAGCCAAGATACAGGGGGTGCGAACACCGGGGAGCTGTTTTTT. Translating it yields CASSQDTGGANTGELFF.

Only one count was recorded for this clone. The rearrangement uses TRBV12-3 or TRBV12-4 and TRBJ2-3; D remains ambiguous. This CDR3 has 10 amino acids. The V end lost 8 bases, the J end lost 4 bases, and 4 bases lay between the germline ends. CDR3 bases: TGTGCCAGCGCGGCAGATACGCAGTATTTT. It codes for CASAADTQYF.

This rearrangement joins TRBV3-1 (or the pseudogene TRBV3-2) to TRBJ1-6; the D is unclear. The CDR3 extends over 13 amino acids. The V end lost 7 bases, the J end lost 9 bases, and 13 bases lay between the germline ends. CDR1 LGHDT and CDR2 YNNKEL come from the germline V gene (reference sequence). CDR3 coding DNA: TGTGCCAGCAACTCCGTTTTTGGTTCACCCCTCCACTTT. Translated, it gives CASNSVFGSPLHF.

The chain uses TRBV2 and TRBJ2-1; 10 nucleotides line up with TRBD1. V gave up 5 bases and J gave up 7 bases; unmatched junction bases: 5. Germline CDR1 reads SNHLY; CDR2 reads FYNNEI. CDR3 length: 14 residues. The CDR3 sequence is CASSQDRGFNEQFF. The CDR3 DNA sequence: TGTGCCAGCAGTCAGGACAGGGGGTTTAATGAGCAGTTCTTC.

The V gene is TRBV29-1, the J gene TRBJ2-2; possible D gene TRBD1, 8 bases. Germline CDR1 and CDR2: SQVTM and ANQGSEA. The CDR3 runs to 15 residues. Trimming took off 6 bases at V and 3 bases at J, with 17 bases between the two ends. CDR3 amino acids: CSVRRQGRDTGELFF. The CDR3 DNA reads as TGCAGCGTAAGGAGACAGGGGAGGGACACCGGGGAGCTGTTTTTT.

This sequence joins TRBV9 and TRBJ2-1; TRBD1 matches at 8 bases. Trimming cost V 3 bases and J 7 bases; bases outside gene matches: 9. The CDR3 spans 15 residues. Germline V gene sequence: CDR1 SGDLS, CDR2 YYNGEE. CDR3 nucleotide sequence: TGTGCCAGCAGCGCGGCAGGGGGCGCGACAAATGAGCAGTTCTTC. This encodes CASSAAGGATNEQFF.

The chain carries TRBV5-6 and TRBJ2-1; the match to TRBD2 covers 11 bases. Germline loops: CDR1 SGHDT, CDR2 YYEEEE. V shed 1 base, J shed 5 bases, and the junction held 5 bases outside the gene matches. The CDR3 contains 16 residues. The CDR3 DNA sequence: TGTGCCAGCAGCTTGTATAGCGGGAGGGCCCACAATGAGCAGTTCTTC. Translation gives CASSLYSGRAHNEQFF. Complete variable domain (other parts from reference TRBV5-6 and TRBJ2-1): DAGVTQSPTHLIKTRGQQVTLRCSPKSGHDTVSWYQQALGQGPQFIFQYYEEEERQRGNFPDRFSGHQFPNYSSELNVNALLLGDSALYLCASSLYSGRAHNEQFFGPGTRLTVL.

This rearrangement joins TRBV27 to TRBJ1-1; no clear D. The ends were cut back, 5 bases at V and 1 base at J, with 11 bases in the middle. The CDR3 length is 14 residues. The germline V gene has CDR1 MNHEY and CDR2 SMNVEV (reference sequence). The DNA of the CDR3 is TGTGCCAGCAGTCCGTTTAACAGGAACACTGAAGCTTTCTTT. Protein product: CASSPFNRNTEAFF.

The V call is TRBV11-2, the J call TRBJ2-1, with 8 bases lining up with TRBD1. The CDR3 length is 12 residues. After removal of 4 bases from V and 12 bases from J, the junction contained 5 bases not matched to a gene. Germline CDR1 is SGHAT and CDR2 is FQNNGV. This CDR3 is CASSSGQGWQFF. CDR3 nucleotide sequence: TGTGCCAGCAGCTCCGGACAGGGCTGGCAGTTCTTC.

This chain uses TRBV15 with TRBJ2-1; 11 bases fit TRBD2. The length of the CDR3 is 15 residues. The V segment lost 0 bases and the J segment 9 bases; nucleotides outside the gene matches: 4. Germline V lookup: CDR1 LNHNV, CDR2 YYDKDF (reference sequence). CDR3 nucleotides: TGTGCCACCAGCAGAGATCCGCTAGCGGGAGGTGAGCAGTTCTTC. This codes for CATSRDPLAGGEQFF.

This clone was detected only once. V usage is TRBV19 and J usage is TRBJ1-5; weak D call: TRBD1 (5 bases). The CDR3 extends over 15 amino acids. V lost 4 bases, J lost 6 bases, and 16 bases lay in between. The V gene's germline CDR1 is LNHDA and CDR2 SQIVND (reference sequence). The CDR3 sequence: CASSTQSGDTQPQHF. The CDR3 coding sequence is TGTGCCAGTAGTACCCAGTCGGGGGATACTCAGCCCCAGCATTTT.

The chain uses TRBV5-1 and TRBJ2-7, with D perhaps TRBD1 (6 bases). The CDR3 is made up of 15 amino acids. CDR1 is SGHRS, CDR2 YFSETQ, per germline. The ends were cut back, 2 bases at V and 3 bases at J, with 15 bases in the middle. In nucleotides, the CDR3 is TGCGCCAGCAGCTTTCAAGCCAACAGGGTCTACGAGCAGTACTTC. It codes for CASSFQANRVYEQYF.

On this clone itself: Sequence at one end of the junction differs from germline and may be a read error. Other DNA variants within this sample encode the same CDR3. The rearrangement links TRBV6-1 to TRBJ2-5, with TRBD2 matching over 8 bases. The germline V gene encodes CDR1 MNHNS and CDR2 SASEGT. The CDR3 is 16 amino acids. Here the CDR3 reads CASCEAGRGAGETQYF. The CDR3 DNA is TGTGCCAGCTGTGAAGCGGGGCGGGGGGCTGGGGAGACCCAGTACTTC.

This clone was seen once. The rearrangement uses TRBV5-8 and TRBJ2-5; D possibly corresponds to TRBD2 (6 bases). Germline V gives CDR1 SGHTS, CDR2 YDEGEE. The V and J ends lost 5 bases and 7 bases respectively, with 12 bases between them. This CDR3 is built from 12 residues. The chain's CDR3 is CASRETGGTQYF. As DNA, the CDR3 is TGTGCCAGCAGGGAAACCGGGGGGACCCAGTACTTC.

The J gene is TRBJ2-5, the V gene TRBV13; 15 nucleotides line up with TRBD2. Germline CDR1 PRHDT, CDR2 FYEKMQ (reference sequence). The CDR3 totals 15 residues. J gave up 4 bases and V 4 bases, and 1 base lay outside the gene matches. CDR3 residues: CASSSGLAGGETQYF. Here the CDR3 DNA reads TGTGCCAGCAGCTCGGGACTAGCGGGAGGAGAGACCCAGTACTTC.

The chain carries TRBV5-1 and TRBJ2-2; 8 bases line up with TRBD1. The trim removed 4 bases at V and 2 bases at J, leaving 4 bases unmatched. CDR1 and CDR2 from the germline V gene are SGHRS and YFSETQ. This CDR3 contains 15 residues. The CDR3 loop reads CASSKTGDNTGELFF. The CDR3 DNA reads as TGCGCCAGCAGCAAGACAGGGGACAACACCGGGGAGCTGTTTTTT. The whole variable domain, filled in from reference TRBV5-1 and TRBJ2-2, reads KAGVTQTPRYLIKTRGQQVTLSCSPISGHRSVSWYQQTPGQGLQFLFEYFSETQRNKGNFPGRFSGRQFSNSRSEMNVSTLELGDSALYLCASSKTGDNTGELFFGEGSRLTVL.

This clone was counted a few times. This chain's CDR3 is CASSLGGGGGSPLHF. In DNA, the CDR3 is TGTGCCAGCAGCCTAGGAGGCGGCGGAGGGTCACCCCTCCACTTT. The rearrangement uses TRBV7-2 and TRBJ1-6; no reliable D call. Germline values: CDR1 SGHTA, CDR2 FQGNSA. The CDR3 is 15 amino acids. With 5 bases removed from V and 10 bases from J, the gap between germline ends came to 18 bases. Variable domain in full (rest from reference TRBV7-2 and TRBJ1-6): GAGVSQSPSNKVTEKGKDVELRCDPISGHTALYWYRQSLGQGLEFLIYFQGNSAPDKSGLPSDRFSAERTGGSVSTLTIQRTQQEDSAVYLCASSLGGGGGSPLHFGNGTRLTVT.

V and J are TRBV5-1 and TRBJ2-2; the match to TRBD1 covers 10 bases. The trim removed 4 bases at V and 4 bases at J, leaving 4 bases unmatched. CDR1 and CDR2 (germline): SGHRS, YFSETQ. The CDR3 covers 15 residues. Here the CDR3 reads CASSRGQGFTGELFF. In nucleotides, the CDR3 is TGCGCCAGCAGCAGGGGACAGGGGTTCACCGGGGAGCTGTTTTTT.